This passage covers 28 T cell receptor beta chains from one sample sequenced in a study of cytomegalovirus exposure and HLA in healthy donors. PCR amplification relied on 60 Vbeta primers (plus 13 Jbeta primers). Clones were read by immunoSEQ multiplex PCR, and TCRdb kept only the in-frame ones, dropping some. The sample carries about 120,000 clones, 80% recorded once. Sequenced input: PBMCs. All receptors come from a man younger than 40 in good health and CMV-seropositive.

This rearrangement joins TRBV30 to TRBJ2-1; D is possibly TRBD2 (5 bases). This CDR3 region has 15 residues. Germline V gene sequence: CDR1 GTSNPN, CDR2 SVGIG (reference sequence). Trimming stripped 1 base from V and 0 bases from J, with 10 bases between. The CDR3 sequence is CAWSGGLSSYNEQFF. CDR3 in DNA: TGTGCCTGGAGTGGAGGGCTTAGCTCCTACAATGAGCAGTTCTTC.

This clone was recorded a few times. This chain joins TRBV5-4 and TRBJ1-2; no reliable D call. The CDR3 runs 15 residues. Deletions cut 5 bases from V and 4 bases from J, with 18 bases between. Germline CDR1 and CDR2: SGHNT and YYREEE (reference sequence). This CDR3 is CASSLREPGSYGYTF. CDR3 DNA sequence: TGTGCCAGCAGTCTACGGGAGCCCGGGAGCTATGGCTACACCTTC. The whole variable domain, filled in from reference TRBV5-4 and TRBJ1-2, reads ETGVTQSPTHLIKTRGQQVTLRCSSQSGHNTVSWYQQALGQGPQFIFQYYREEENGRGNFPPRFSGLQFPNYSSELNVNALELDDSALYLCASSLREPGSYGYTFGSGTRLTVV.

This chain links TRBV19 with TRBJ2-5; tentatively, D is TRBD2 (5 bases). V shed 9 bases and J shed 5 bases, with 19 bases lying between them. This CDR3 is built from 14 residues. Per the germline V gene, CDR1 is LNHDA and CDR2 is SQIVND (reference sequence). The CDR3 nucleotides are TGTGCCAGCGCAACGGACCGGAGGTCGGAGACCCAGTACTTC. Residues: CASATDRRSETQYF.

Remarks on this clone: Other DNA sequences of this sample code for an identical CDR3. The genes are TRBV5-1 and TRBJ2-1, with D possibly being TRBD1 (6 bases). This CDR3 region has 13 residues. Looked up from germline, CDR1 is SGHRS and CDR2 is YFSETQ. The germline V and J ends were trimmed by 4 bases and 3 bases, with 8 bases remaining between them. The CDR3 DNA reads as TGCGCCAGCAGCGGGGGCGACTACAATGAGCAGTTCTTC. It is translated as CASSGGDYNEQFF. Full variable domain (remainder filled in from reference TRBV5-1 and TRBJ2-1): KAGVTQTPRYLIKTRGQQVTLSCSPISGHRSVSWYQQTPGQGLQFLFEYFSETQRNKGNFPGRFSGRQFSNSRSEMNVSTLELGDSALYLCASSGGDYNEQFFGPGTRLTVL.

The chain combines TRBV2 with TRBJ1-2, with 10 bases matching TRBD1. CDR1 and CDR2 from the germline V gene are SNHLY and FYNNEI. CDR3 size: 14 residues. J was trimmed by 0 bases and V by 9 bases; bases with no gene match: 4. In nucleotides, the CDR3 is TGTGCCAGGAGACAGGGGGCTACTAACTATGGCTACACCTTC. It codes for CARRQGATNYGYTF.

This clone was detected once. The chain links TRBV19 to TRBJ1-5; no clear D. This CDR3 comprises 13 residues. V lost 6 bases, J lost 5 bases, and 11 bases lay in between. The germline V gene encodes CDR1 LNHDA and CDR2 SQIVND (reference sequence). Here the CDR3 DNA reads TGTGCCAGTAGCCTCAGTACCGATCAGCCCCAGCATTTT. It is translated as CASSLSTDQPQHF. Complete variable domain (other parts from reference TRBV19 and TRBJ1-5): DGGITQSPKYLFRKEGQNVTLSCEQNLNHDAMYWYRQDPGQGLRLIYYSQIVNDFQKGDIAEGYSVSREKKESFPLTVTSAQKNPTAFYLCASSLSTDQPQHFGDGTRLSIL.

CDR3 region: CATLITGELFF. The CDR3 DNA reads TGTGCCACCTTAATCACCGGGGAGCTGTTTTTT. This chain links TRBV27 with TRBJ2-2, with D unresolved. The V gene lost 10 bases and the J gene lost 4 bases, with 7 bases spanning the gap. Per germline, CDR1 MNHEY and CDR2 SMNVEV (reference sequence). The CDR3 sequence is 11 residues long.

The V call is TRBV2, the J call TRBJ1-2; D may be TRBD1 (6 bases). Trimming took 3 bases from V and 4 from J, leaving 21 bases between them. The CDR3 extends over 17 amino acids. Germline V gene data show CDR1 as SNHLY and CDR2 as FYNNEI. In DNA form, the CDR3 reads TGTGCCAGCAGTGACGACGCTGGGGGGGGCGGGTTCTATGGCTACACCTTC. This translates into CASSDDAGGGGFYGYTF.

The CDR3: CASSAGTGQGANYGYTF. The DNA for the CDR3 is TGTGCCAGCAGTGCCGGCACGGGACAGGGAGCTAACTATGGCTACACCTTC. V is TRBV25-1 and J is TRBJ1-2; 9 bases match TRBD1. The junction had 9 bases not matched to a gene; V was cut back by 4 bases and J by 0 bases. Looked up from germline, CDR1 is MGHDK and CDR2 is SYGVNS. The CDR3 is made up of 17 amino acids.

This CDR3 is CSVEGQHGYTF. Written as DNA, the CDR3 is TGCAGCGTTGAAGGACAGCATGGCTACACCTTC. The genes are TRBV29-1 and TRBJ1-2; perhaps TRBD1 as D (5 bases). V gave up 1 base and J gave up 6 bases, with 6 bases separating them. The CDR3 spans 11 residues. Germline loops: CDR1 SQVTM, CDR2 ANQGSEA.

The genes are TRBV10-3 and TRBJ2-2, with 9 bases aligning to TRBD1. Germline CDR1 ENHRY, CDR2 SYGVKD. J lost 3 bases, V lost 10 bases, and 9 bases had no gene match. The CDR3 loop spans 15 amino acids. The CDR3 DNA follows: TGTGCCACAAAACCGGGACAGGGAGACACCGGGGAGCTGTTTTTT. Translation gives CATKPGQGDTGELFF.

V usage is TRBV7-7 and J usage is TRBJ2-2; TRBD1 is a possible D gene (6 bases). This CDR3 has 15 amino acids. The V end lost 5 bases, the J end lost 2 bases, and 12 bases lay between the germline ends. CDR1 is SSHAT and CDR2 is FNYEAQ in the germline V gene (reference sequence). In nucleotides, the CDR3 is TGTGCCAGCAGCCAGGACAGACCTAACACCGGGGAGCTGTTTTTT. It specifies CASSQDRPNTGELFF.

The chain couples TRBV7-9 to TRBJ1-1; D unresolved. Germline-derived CDR1 and CDR2 are SEHNR and FQNEAQ (reference sequence). The CDR3 covers 10 residues. V was shortened by 5 bases and J by 4 bases, with 2 bases between the two germline ends. CDR3 residues: CASSLTEAFF. Written as DNA, the CDR3 is TGTGCCAGCAGCCTCACTGAAGCTTTCTTT. The full variable domain, in which reference TRBV7-9 and TRBJ1-1 provide the parts outside the CDR3, is DTGVSQNPRHKITKRGQNVTFRCDPISEHNRLYWYRQTLGQGPEFLTYFQNEAQLEKSRLLSDRFSAERPKGSFSTLEIQRTEQGDSAMYLCASSLTEAFFGQGTRLTVV.

The chain carries TRBV25-1 and TRBJ1-1, with 7 positions matching TRBD1. V dropped 10 bases and J dropped 9; count of bases not matched to a gene: 8. This CDR3 is 11 amino acids long. Germline CDR1 is MGHDK and CDR2 is SYGVNS. CDR3 amino acids: CATERDSKAFF. Here the CDR3 DNA reads TGTGCCACCGAGAGGGACAGTAAAGCTTTCTTT.

This chain joins TRBV28 and TRBJ1-4; D remains unclear. Trimming took 3 bases from V and 7 from J, leaving 9 bases between them. Germline lookup yields CDR1 MDHEN and CDR2 SYDVKM. This CDR3 has 13 amino acids. CDR3 protein: CASSFSGSEKLFF. CDR3 bases: TGTGCCAGCAGTTTCTCGGGGAGTGAAAAACTGTTTTTT.

The gene calls are TRBV7-8 and TRBJ2-7, with 8 bases fitting TRBD1. J gave up 0 bases and V 0 bases, and 7 bases lay outside the gene matches. CDR3 length: 17 residues. Per the germline V gene, CDR1 is SGHVS and CDR2 is FQNEAQ. CDR3 bases: TGTGCCAGCAGCTTAGCATGGGGACAGGACATCTCCTACGAGCAGTACTTC. Its translation: CASSLAWGQDISYEQYF. The complete variable domain, with remaining parts taken from reference TRBV7-8 and TRBJ2-7, reads GAGVSQSPRYKVAKRGQDVALRCDPISGHVSLFWYQQALGQGPEFLTYFQNEAQLDKSGLPSDRFFAERPEGSVSTLKIQRTQQEDSAVYLCASSLAWGQDISYEQYFGPGTRLTVT.

The rearrangement joins TRBV5-1 to TRBJ2-3, with a tentative D call TRBD2 (6 bases). Per the germline V gene, CDR1 is SGHRS and CDR2 is YFSETQ. V was cut by 0 bases and J by 7 bases, with 18 bases left in between. This CDR3 spans 16 amino acids. CDR3 nucleotide sequence: TGCGCCAGCAGCTTGGGTGAGGGTCGGGGGTTCAATACGCAGTATTTT. Translating gives CASSLGEGRGFNTQYF.

The gene calls are TRBV7-9 and TRBJ2-7; 14 nucleotides match TRBD2. Per germline, CDR1 SEHNR and CDR2 FQNEAQ (reference sequence). The CDR3 sequence is 14 residues long. Unmatched junction bases numbered 3, after V lost 5 bases and J lost 6 bases. CDR3 region: CASSLGTSGSEQYF. The CDR3 DNA sequence: TGTGCCAGCAGCCTAGGGACTAGCGGGAGCGAGCAGTACTTC.

The chain recombines TRBV18 with TRBJ2-5; 9 bases agree with TRBD2. The germline CDR1 and CDR2 sequences are KGHSH and LQKENI. The J segment lost 4 bases and the V segment lost 3 bases, leaving 3 bases of the junction unmatched. This CDR3 contains 14 residues. The CDR3 reads CASSPLAGAETQYF. CDR3 sequence (DNA): TGTGCCAGCTCACCGTTAGCGGGGGCAGAGACCCAGTACTTC.

The rearrangement links TRBV7-9 to TRBJ1-1; 9 positions agree with TRBD1. CDR1 is SEHNR and CDR2 is FQNEAQ in the germline V gene (reference sequence). The CDR3 totals 15 residues. J was trimmed by 0 bases and V by 5 bases; bases with no gene match: 4. The CDR3 DNA follows: TGTGCCAGCAGCCCGGGACAGGGCTTGAACACTGAAGCTTTCTTT. This translates into CASSPGQGLNTEAFF.

This clone was recorded only once. The CDR3: CASSQKTGRDRDYEQYF. DNA for the CDR3: TGTGCCAGCAGCCAAAAAACAGGAAGGGACAGGGATTACGAGCAGTACTTC. The chain has TRBV4-2 and TRBJ2-5, with 9 positions matching TRBD1. The J call may be wrong; the DNA end is better matched by TRBJ2-7. The CDR3 totals 17 residues. Germline lookup yields CDR1 LGHNA and CDR2 YNFKEQ.

This rearrangement joins TRBV27 to TRBJ2-3; TRBD2 agrees at 7 bases. Looked up from germline, CDR1 is MNHEY and CDR2 is SMNVEV (reference sequence). V gave up 5 bases and J gave up 1 base; unmatched junction bases: 9. This CDR3 contains 16 residues. This CDR3 is CASSPLGSGGTDTQYF. The DNA for the CDR3 is TGTGCCAGCAGTCCCCTGGGGAGCGGGGGCACAGATACGCAGTATTTT.

The chain uses TRBV6-5 and TRBJ2-1, with a possible D match to TRBD2 (6 bases). Germline-derived CDR1 and CDR2 are MNHEY and SVGAGI. V was clipped by 2 bases and J by 15 bases, with 11 bases between them. The CDR3 sequence is 11 residues long. CDR3 region: CASSYGGRRFF. The CDR3 DNA reads TGTGCCAGCAGTTACGGGGGGAGACGGTTCTTC.

The gene calls are TRBV19 and TRBJ2-1, with 8 bases matching TRBD1. The CDR3 consists of 14 residues. Trimming cost V 7 bases and J 2 bases; bases outside gene matches: 4. The germline gives CDR1 LNHDA, CDR2 SQIVND (reference sequence). The CDR3 nucleotides are TGTGCCAGTAAAATACAGGGGGCCTACAATGAGCAGTTCTTC. Its translation: CASKIQGAYNEQFF.

The chain carries TRBV4-1 and TRBJ1-3, with D unclear. Looked up from germline, CDR1 is MGHRA and CDR2 is YSYEKL. Trimming stripped 4 bases from V and 4 bases from J, with 23 bases between. This CDR3 comprises 18 residues. Here the CDR3 DNA reads TGCGCCAGCAGCCTCAATGGAGGAGACTCTCCCTCCGGAAACACCATATATTTT. As protein: CASSLNGGDSPSGNTIYF.

This chain uses TRBV30 with TRBJ1-5; 12 bases are a match to TRBD1. This CDR3 spans 15 amino acids. The germline gives CDR1 GTSNPN, CDR2 SVGIG (reference sequence). The junction had 6 bases not matched to a gene; V was cut back by 2 bases and J by 7 bases. In DNA, the CDR3 is TGTGCCTGGAGTTCCGGGACAGGGGGCAGGCAGCCCCAGCATTTT. Translated, it gives CAWSSGTGGRQPQHF.

The chain couples TRBV7-6 to TRBJ2-1; no clear D. Germline V CDR1 and CDR2: SGHVS, FNYEAQ. Trimming removed 1 base at V and 0 bases at J, with 7 bases between. The CDR3 has 15 residues. CDR3: CASSLGHNSYNEQFF. Here the CDR3 DNA reads TGTGCCAGCAGCTTAGGACATAACTCCTACAATGAGCAGTTCTTC. Based on the CDR3 plus reference TRBV7-6 and TRBJ2-1, the full variable domain is GAGVSQSPRYKVTKRGQDVALRCDPISGHVSLYWYRQALGQGPEFLTYFNYEAQQDKSGLPNDRFSAERPEGSISTLTIQRTEQRDSAMYRCASSLGHNSYNEQFFGPGTRLTVL.

The V call is TRBV27, the J call TRBJ1-2; 9 bases are shared with TRBD1. The V segment lost 5 bases and the J segment 3 bases; nucleotides outside the gene matches: 13. The V gene's germline CDR1 is MNHEY and CDR2 SMNVEV (reference sequence). There are 17 residues in the CDR3. CDR3 coding DNA: TGTGCCAGCAGTCCCCAAATTACAGGGGGCAGCGACTATGGCTACACCTTC. This sequence encodes CASSPQITGGSDYGYTF.